This TCR beta chain was found in a study of T cells in Graves' hyperthyroidism and ophthalmopathy. Amplification of TCR beta CDR3 regions used RNA as the template. First-round RT-PCR with HTBI primers amplified the TCR CDR3 region. TCRdb ran MiXCR on the multiplex PCR reads and lists one entry per CDR3 protein. Of about 560,000 distinct CDR3 sequences listed, just over 45% are singletons. The CDR3 sequence is 15 residues long. Germline loops: CDR1 MNHEY, CDR2 SVGAGI. Trimming removed 5 bases from V and 5 bases from J; junction bases left unmatched: 10. This clonotype has a handful of counts. This TCR was sampled from a young woman with Graves' hyperthyroidism. The chain has TRBV6-5 and TRBJ2-7, with TRBD1 matching 9 bases. The sequenced sample was peripheral blood or thyroid tissue (not recorded which). The CDR3 bases are TGTGCCAGCAGTGAACCGGGACAGGGCGTCAACGAGCAGTACTTC. As protein: CASSEPGQGVNEQYF.